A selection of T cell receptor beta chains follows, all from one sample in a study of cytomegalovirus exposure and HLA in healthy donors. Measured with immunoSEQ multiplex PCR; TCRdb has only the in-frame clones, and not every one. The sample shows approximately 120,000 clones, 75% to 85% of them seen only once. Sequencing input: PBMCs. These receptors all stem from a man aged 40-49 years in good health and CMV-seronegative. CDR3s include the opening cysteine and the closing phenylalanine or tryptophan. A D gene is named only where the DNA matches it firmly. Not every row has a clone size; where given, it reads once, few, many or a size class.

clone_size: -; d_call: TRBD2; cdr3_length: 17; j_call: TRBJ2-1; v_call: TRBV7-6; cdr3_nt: TGTGCCAGCAGCTTAGCGGTAGCGGGGGGCTCCTACAATGAGCAGTTCTTC; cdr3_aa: CASSLAVAGGSYNEQFF
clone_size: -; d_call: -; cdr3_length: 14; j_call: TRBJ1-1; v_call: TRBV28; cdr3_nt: TGTGCCAGCAGTCCCCTTCCGGGGAACACTGAAGCTTTCTTT; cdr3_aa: CASSPLPGNTEAFF
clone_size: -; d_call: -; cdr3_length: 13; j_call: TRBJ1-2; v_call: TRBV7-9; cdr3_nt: TGTGCCAGCAGCTTATATTCCAACTATGGCTACACCTTC; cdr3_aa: CASSLYSNYGYTF
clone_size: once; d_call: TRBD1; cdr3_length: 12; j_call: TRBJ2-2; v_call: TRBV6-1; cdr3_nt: TGTGCCAGCAGCCAGGGGGCCGGGGAGCTGTTTTTT; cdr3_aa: CASSQGAGELFF
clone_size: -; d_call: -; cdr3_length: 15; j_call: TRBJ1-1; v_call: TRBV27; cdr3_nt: TGTGCCAGCAGTTTAACGAGGGAAGCGCCCACTGAAGCTTTCTTT; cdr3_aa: CASSLTREAPTEAFF
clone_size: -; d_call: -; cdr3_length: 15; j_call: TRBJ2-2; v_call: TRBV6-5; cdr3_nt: TGTGCCAGCAGTTACTCGGCGACATACACCGGGGAGCTGTTTTTT; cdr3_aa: CASSYSATYTGELFF
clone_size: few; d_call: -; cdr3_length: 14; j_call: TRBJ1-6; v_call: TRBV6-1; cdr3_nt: TGTGCCAGCAGTGACCGACAGGAGGTGAGGCCCCTCCACTTT; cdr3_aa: CASSDRQEVRPLHF
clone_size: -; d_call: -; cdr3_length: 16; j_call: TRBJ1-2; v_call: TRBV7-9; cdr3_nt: TGTTCCAGCAGCTCCTCCCGGCGACTGACTAACTATGGCTACACCTTC; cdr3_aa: CSSSSSRRLTNYGYTF
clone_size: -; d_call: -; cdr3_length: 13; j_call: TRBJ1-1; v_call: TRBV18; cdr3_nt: TGTGCCAGCTCACCAGACAGCTACACTGAAGCTTTCTTT; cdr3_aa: CASSPDSYTEAFF
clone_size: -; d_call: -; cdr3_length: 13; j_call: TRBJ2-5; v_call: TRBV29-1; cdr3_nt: TGCAGCGTTGACCCCCGGGGGGCAGAGACCCAGTACTTC; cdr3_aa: CSVDPRGAETQYF
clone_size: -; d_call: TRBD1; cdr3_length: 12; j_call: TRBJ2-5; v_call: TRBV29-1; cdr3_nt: TGCAGCGCCTACAGGGGGCTAGAGACCCAGTACTTC; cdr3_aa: CSAYRGLETQYF
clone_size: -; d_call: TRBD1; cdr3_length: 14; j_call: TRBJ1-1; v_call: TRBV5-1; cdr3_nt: TGCGCCAGCAGCTTGACAGGGGAATATTCTGAAGCTTTCTTT; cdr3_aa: CASSLTGEYSEAFF
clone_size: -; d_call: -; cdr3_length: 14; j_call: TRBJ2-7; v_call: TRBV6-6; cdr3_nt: TGTGCCAGCAGAGGGTGGCGGGATACCTACGAGCAGTACTTC; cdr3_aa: CASRGWRDTYEQYF
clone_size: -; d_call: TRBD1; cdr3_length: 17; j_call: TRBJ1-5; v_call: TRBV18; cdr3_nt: TGTGCCAGCTCACCTACCTCAGGGGGCGGCAGCAATCAGCCCCAGCATTTT; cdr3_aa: CASSPTSGGGSNQPQHF
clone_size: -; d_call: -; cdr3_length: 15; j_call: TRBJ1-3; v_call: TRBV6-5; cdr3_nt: TGTGCCAGCTCGCCCTTGTTGGAGGGTGGAAACACCATATATTTT; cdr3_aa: CASSPLLEGGNTIYF
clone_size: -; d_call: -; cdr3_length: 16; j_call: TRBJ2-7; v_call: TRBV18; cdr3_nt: TGTGCCAGCTCACCCGGGGGGCAGAACTATATATACGAGCAGTACTTC; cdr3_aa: CASSPGGQNYIYEQYF
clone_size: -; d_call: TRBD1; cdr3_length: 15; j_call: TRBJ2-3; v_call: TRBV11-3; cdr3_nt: TGTGCCAGCAGCTCCGGGACAGGGGGTGAAGATACGCAGTATTTT; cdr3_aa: CASSSGTGGEDTQYF
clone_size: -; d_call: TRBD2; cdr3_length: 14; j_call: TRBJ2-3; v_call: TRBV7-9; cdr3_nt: TGTGCCAGCAGACTAGCGGAGAGCACAGATACGCAGTATTTT; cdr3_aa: CASRLAESTDTQYF
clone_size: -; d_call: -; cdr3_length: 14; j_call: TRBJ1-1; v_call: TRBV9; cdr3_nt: TGTGCCAGCAGCGTAGGGGCGATGAACACTGAAGCTTTCTTT; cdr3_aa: CASSVGAMNTEAFF
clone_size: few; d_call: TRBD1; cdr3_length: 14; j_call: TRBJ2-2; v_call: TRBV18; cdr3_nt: TGTGCCAGCTCACCGCAGGGGGCCACCGGGGAGCTGTTTTTT; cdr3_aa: CASSPQGATGELFF
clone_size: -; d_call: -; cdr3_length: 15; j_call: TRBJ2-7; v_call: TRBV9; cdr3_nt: TGTGCCAGCAGCCCAAATCCAACAGACCCCTACGAGCAGTACTTC; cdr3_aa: CASSPNPTDPYEQYF
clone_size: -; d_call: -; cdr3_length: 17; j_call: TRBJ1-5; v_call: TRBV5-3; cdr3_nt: TGTGCCAGAAGCTTGGCCCCCCGCAGTCTGCGCAATCAGCCCCAGCATTTT; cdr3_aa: CARSLAPRSLRNQPQHF
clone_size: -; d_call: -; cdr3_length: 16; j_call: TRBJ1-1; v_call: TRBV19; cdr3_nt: TGTGCCAGTAGACTCTACGCGACAGTGGGGAACACTGAAGCTTTCTTT; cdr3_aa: CASRLYATVGNTEAFF
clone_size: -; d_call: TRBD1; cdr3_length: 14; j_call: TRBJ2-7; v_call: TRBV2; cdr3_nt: TGTGCCAGCAGTGGAACAGGGGGCTCCTGCGAGCAGTACTTC; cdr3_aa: CASSGTGGSCEQYF
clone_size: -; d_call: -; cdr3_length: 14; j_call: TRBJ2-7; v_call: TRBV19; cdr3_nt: TGTGCCAGTAGTATCTTTGAGGGCAACTACGAGCAGTACTTC; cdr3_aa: CASSIFEGNYEQYF
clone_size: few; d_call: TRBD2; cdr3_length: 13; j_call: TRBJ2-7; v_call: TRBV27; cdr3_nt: TGTGCCAGCCGACTAGCGGGGAAATACGAGCAGTACTTC; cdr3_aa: CASRLAGKYEQYF
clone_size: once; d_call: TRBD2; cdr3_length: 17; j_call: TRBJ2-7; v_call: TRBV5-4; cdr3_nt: TGTGCCAGCAGCCCGGTGGGGGCCGGGACTAGCGGGTACGAGCAGTACTTC; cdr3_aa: CASSPVGAGTSGYEQYF
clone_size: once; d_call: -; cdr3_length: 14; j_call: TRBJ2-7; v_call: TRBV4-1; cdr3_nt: TGCGCCAGCAGCCAAGAGGGGGGCTCCTACGAGCAGTACTTC; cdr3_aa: CASSQEGGSYEQYF
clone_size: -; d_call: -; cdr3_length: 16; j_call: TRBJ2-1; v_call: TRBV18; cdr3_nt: TGTGCCAGCTCACCAATCGGGCAGGGTAGTCTAAGTGAGCAGTTCTTC; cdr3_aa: CASSPIGQGSLSEQFF
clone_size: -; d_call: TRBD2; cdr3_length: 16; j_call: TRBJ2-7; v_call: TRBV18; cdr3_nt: TGTGCCAGCTCCCTTACGACCGGGACTAGCTCCTACGAGCAGTACTTC; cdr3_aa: CASSLTTGTSSYEQYF
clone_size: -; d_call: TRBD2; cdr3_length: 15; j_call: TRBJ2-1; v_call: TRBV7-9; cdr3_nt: TGTGCCAGCAGCTTAACTCGGGGGGGAAACAATGAGCAGTTCTTC; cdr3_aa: CASSLTRGGNNEQFF
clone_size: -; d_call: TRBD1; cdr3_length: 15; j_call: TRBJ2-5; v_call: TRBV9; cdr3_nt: TGTGCCAGCAGCGCCACCGGGACAGGGCAAGAGACCCAGTACTTC; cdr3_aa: CASSATGTGQETQYF
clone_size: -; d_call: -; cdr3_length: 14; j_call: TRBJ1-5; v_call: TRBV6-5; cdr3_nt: TGTGCCAGCAGCCCGCGAGGGGACTATCAGCCCCAGCATTTT; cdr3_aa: CASSPRGDYQPQHF
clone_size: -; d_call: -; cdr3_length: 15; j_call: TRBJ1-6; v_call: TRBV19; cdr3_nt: TGTGCCAGTAGTACCCTACAGGGCGGTCATTCACCCCTCCACTTT; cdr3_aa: CASSTLQGGHSPLHF
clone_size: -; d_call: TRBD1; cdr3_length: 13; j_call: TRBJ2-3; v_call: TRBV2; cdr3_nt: TGTGCCAGCAGTGAGGACAGGGAAGATACGCAGTATTTT; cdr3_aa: CASSEDREDTQYF
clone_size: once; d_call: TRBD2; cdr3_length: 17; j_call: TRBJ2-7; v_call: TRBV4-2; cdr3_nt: TGTGCCAGCAGCCAAGACCACGGGCGGGAGGGAGACTACGAGCAGTACTTC; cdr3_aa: CASSQDHGREGDYEQYF
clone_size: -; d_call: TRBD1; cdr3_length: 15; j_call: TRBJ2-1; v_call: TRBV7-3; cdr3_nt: TGTGCCAGCACCCGAGTGGGACAGCGATACAATGAGCAGTTCTTC; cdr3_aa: CASTRVGQRYNEQFF